This TCR beta chain was obtained from a study of T cell responses to AZD1222 COVID-19 vaccine. Study-level points and caveats: Just a handful of AZD1222 recipients tested seropositive at baseline. Among vaccine-associated CD4 TCRs, coverage spanned spike, with dominance at 160-218 and 743-854.

TCRdb's table, derived via immunoSEQ multiplex PCR, lists solely in-frame clones and lacks some. The sample lists roughly 100,000 clones; 75% to 90% were seen once. With regard to this clone: Its target is not known.

The V gene's germline CDR1 is SGHRS and CDR2 YFSETQ. The CDR3 runs to 14 residues. Trimming pared 3 bases from V and 4 bases from J, leaving 14 bases between. Pooling of second doses given at about 4 or about 12 weeks was done. V and J are TRBV5-1 and TRBJ2-7, with D unresolved. The sample here was peripheral blood, taken 28 days after the second AZD1222 dose. The source is an adult who received the AZD1222 COVID-19 vaccine. The CDR3 region is CASSSDGRRYEQYF. In DNA form, the CDR3 reads TGCGCCAGCAGCTCGGATGGGCGGAGATACGAGCAGTACTTC.